These T cell receptor beta chains were read from a single sample in a study of blood T cell repertoires in COVID-19. Assay used: immunoSEQ multiplex PCR; TCRdb lists only in-frame clones, some missing. The sample consists of tens of thousands of clones, about nine tenths of them appearing once. Material for sequencing was peripheral blood. The receptor set was obtained from a man aged 40-49 years with COVID-19, enrolled during active disease. The CDR3 runs from the conserved cysteine through the conserved F or W. Fields, in order: D gene, J gene, V gene, clone size, CDR3 DNA, CDR3 protein. The D gene is left open where the match is weak. Clone sizes are given selectively: once, few, many, or a class where the clone is expanded.

NA,TRBJ2-7,TRBV7-9,NA,TGTGCCAGCAGCTTACACGGGGCCTACGAGCAGTACTTC,CASSLHGAYEQYF
NA,TRBJ2-7,TRBV5-1,NA,TGCGCCAGCAGCTTGGACGGCCTAGACGAGCAGTACTTC,CASSLDGLDEQYF
NA,TRBJ1-1,TRBV5-4,NA,TGTGCCAGCAGCTCAGACACTGAAGCTTTCTTT,CASSSDTEAFF
NA,TRBJ2-6,TRBV5-4,NA,TGTGCCAGCAGCCCCACTGGGGCCAACGTCCTGACTTTC,CASSPTGANVLTF
NA,TRBJ1-2,TRBV7-9,NA,TGTGCCAGCAGCTTAGGGGAGGGTACCGATCCCTATGGCTACACCTTC,CASSLGEGTDPYGYTF
NA,TRBJ1-6,TRBV19,once,TGTGCCAGTAGTAGCAGGGGAAGTGTGGATTCACCCCTCCACTTT,CASSSRGSVDSPLHF
NA,TRBJ2-7,TRBV27,NA,TGTGCCAGCAGTTCGCCAGGGGCGGCCTACGAGCAGTACTTC,CASSSPGAAYEQYF
NA,TRBJ2-3,TRBV3-1/TRBV3-2,NA,TGTGCCAGCAGCCAACCCGGACTCTTAGACACAGATACGCAGTATTTT,CASSQPGLLDTDTQYF
TRBD1,TRBJ2-7,TRBV29-1,NA,TGCAGCGTCGGGACAGGGGGCATCTACGAGCAGTACTTC,CSVGTGGIYEQYF
NA,TRBJ2-5,TRBV11-3,NA,TGTGCCAGCAGCTTAGGAGCAGAGACCCAGTACTTC,CASSLGAETQYF
NA,TRBJ2-4,TRBV4-1,NA,TGCGCCAGCAGCCCGGGGGTTGACGAACTAGCCAAAAACATTCAGTACTTC,CASSPGVDELAKNIQYF
TRBD2,TRBJ2-3,TRBV7-2,NA,TGTGCCAGCAGCTTAGTAGGAGCGGGGGCCCCTAGCACAGATACGCAGTATTTT,CASSLVGAGAPSTDTQYF
NA,TRBJ2-2,TRBV5-8,NA,TGTGCCAGCAGCATCTTCACCGGGGAGCTGTTTTTT,CASSIFTGELFF
NA,TRBJ2-1,TRBV3-1/TRBV3-2,NA,TGTGCCAGCAGCTCGGGTGACAATGAGCAGTTCTTC,CASSSGDNEQFF
TRBD1,TRBJ2-7,TRBV28,NA,TGTGCCAGCACCTCCTCCCCGGGACAGGGGTACGAGCAGTACTTC,CASTSSPGQGYEQYF
NA,TRBJ1-4,TRBV24-1,NA,TGTGCCACCAGTGACCGGAATGAAAAACTGTTTTTT,CATSDRNEKLFF
NA,TRBJ1-2,TRBV3-1/TRBV3-2,NA,TGTGCCAGCAGCCGGGGGGTTAACTATGGCTACACCTTC,CASSRGVNYGYTF
NA,TRBJ1-1,TRBV10-3,once,TGTGCCATCAGTGAGTCTGGGCTCATGAACACTGAAGCTTTCTTT,CAISESGLMNTEAFF
TRBD1,TRBJ2-1,TRBV18,NA,TGTGCCAGCTCACCATTCGGACAGGGGGTAAACAATGAGCAGTTCTTC,CASSPFGQGVNNEQFF
TRBD2,TRBJ2-3,TRBV11-3,NA,TGTGCCAGCAGCTCTAGCGGAGATACGCAGTATTTT,CASSSSGDTQYF